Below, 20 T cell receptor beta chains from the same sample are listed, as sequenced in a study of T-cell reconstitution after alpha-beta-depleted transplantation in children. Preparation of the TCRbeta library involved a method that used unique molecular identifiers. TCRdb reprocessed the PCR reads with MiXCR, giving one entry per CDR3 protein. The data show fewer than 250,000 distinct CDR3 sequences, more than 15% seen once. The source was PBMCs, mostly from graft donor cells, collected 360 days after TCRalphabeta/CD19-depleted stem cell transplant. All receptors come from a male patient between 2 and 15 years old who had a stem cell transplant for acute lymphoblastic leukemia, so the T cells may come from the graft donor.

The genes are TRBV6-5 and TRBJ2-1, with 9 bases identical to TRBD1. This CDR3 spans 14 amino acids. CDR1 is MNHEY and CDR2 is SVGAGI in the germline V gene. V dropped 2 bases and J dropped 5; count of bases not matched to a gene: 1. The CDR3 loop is CASSYGQGNNEQFF. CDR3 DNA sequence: TGTGCCAGCAGTTACGGACAGGGGAACAATGAGCAGTTCTTC.

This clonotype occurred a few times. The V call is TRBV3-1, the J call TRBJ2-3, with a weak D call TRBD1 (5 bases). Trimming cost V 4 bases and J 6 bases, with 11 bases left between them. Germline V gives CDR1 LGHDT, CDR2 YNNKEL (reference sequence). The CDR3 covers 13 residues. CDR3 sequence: CASSLQGTDTQYF. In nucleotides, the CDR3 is TGTGCCAGCAGCCTCCAGGGAACGGATACGCAGTATTTT.

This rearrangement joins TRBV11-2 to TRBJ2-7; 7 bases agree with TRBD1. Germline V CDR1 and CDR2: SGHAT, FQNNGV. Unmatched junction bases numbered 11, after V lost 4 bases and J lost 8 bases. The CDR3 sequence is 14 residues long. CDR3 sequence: CASSSLRQGFKQYF. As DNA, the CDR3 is TGTGCCAGCAGCTCCCTAAGACAGGGTTTTAAGCAGTACTTC.

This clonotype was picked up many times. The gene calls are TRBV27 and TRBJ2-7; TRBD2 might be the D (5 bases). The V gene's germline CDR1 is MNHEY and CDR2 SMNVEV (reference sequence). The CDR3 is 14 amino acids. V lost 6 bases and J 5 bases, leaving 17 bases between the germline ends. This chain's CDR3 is CASSLMYGENEQYF. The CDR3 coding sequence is TGTGCCAGCAGCCTCATGTACGGGGAGAACGAGCAGTACTTC.

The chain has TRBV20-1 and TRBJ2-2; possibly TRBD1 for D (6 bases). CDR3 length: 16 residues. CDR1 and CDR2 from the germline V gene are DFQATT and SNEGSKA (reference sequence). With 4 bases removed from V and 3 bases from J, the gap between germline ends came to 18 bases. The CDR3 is CSATYPETGDTGELFF. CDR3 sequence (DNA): TGCAGTGCTACGTACCCGGAGACAGGTGACACCGGGGAGCTGTTTTTT.

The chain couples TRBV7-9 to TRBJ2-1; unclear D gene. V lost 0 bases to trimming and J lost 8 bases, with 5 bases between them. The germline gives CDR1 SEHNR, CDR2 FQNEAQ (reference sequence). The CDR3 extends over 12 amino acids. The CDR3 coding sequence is TGTGCCAGCAGCTTAGCGTTGGATGAGCAGTTCTTC. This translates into CASSLALDEQFF.

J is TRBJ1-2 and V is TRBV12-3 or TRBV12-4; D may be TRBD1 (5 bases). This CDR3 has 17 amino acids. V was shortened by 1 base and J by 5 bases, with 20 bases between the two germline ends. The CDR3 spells CASSLEADSLTRYGYTF. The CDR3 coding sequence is TGTGCCAGCAGTTTAGAAGCCGACAGCCTCACGAGGTATGGCTACACCTTC.

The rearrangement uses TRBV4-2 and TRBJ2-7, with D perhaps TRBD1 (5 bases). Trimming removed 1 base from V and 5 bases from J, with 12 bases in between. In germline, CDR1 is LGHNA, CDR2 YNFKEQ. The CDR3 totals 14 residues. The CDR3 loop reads CASSQAQGNHEQYF. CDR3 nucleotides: TGTGCCAGCAGCCAAGCGCAGGGTAACCACGAGCAGTACTTC.

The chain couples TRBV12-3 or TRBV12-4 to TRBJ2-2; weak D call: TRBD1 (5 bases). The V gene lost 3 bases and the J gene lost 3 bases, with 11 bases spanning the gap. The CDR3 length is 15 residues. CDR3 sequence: CASSFYGADTGELFF. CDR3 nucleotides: TGTGCCAGCAGTTTCTATGGGGCTGACACCGGGGAGCTGTTTTTT.

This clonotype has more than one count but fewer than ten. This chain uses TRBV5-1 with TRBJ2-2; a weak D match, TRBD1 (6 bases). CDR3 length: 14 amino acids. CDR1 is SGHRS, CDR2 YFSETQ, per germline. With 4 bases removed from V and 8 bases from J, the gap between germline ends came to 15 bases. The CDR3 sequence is CASSLDSREGELFF. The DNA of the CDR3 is TGCGCCAGCAGCCTGGACAGTAGGGAAGGGGAGCTGTTTTTT.

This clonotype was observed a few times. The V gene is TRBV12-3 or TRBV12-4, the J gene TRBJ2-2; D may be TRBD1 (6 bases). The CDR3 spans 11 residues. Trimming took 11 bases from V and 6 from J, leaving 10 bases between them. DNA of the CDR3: TGTGCCTGCTACAGGGCCGGGGAGCTGTTTTTT. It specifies CACYRAGELFF.

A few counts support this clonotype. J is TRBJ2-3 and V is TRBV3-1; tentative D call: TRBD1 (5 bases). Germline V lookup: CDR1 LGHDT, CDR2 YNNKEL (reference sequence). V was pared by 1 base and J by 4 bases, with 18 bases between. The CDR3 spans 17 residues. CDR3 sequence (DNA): TGTGCCAGCAGCCAAGCACAAGGGGTCATGGGTGCAGATACGCAGTATTTT. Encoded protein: CASSQAQGVMGADTQYF.

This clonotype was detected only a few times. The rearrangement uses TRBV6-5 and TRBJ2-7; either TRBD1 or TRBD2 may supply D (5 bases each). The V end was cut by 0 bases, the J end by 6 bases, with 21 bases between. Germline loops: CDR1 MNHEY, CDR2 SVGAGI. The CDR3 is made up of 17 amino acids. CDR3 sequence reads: CASSYSYDAPGPLEQYF. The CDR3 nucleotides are TGTGCCAGCAGTTACTCGTATGACGCCCCGGGGCCCCTCGAGCAGTACTTC.

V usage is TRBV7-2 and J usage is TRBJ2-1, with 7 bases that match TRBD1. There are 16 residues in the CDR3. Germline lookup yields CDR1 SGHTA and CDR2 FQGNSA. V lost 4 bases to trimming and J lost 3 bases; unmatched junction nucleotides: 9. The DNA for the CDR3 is TGTGCCAGCAGCTACAATACAGGGGTCGGCTACAATGAGCAGTTCTTC. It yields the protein CASSYNTGVGYNEQFF.

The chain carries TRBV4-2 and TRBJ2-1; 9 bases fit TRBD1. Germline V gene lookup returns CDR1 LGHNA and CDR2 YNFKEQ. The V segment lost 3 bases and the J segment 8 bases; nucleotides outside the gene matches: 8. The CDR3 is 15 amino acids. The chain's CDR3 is CASSHRQGDKDEQFF. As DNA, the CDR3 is TGTGCCAGCAGCCACAGACAGGGGGATAAGGATGAGCAGTTCTTC.

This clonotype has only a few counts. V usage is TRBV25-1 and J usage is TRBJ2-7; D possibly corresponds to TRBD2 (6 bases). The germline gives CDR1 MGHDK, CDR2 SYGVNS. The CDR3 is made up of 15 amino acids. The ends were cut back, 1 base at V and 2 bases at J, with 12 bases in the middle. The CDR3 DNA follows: TGTGCCAGCAGTGAATGGAACGGGGGAGCCTACGAGCAGTACTTC. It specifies CASSEWNGGAYEQYF.

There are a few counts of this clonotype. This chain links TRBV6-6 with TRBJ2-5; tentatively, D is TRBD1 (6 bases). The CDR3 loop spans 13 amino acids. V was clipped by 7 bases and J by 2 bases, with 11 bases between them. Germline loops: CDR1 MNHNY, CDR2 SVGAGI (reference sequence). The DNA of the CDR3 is TGTGCCAGCAAAACAGGGTTTCAAGAGACCCAGTACTTC. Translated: CASKTGFQETQYF.

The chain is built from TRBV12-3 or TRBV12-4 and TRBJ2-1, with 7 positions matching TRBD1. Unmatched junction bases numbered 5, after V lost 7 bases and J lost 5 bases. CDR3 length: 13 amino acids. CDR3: CASILGQNNEQFF. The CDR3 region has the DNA TGTGCCAGCATCCTGGGACAGAACAATGAGCAGTTCTTC.

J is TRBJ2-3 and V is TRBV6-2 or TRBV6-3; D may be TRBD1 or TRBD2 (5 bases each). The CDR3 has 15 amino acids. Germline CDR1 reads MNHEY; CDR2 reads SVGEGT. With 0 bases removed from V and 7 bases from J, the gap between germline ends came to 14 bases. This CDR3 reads CASSYSGPSGNTQYF. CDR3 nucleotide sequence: TGTGCCAGCAGTTACTCGGGACCCAGTGGGAATACGCAGTATTTT.

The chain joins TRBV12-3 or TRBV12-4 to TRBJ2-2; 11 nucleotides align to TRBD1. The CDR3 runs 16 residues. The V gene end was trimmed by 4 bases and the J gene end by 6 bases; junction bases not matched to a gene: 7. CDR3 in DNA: TGTGCCAGCAGTTACCGGGACAGGGGGATTCCCGGGGAGCTGTTTTTT. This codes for CASSYRDRGIPGELFF.